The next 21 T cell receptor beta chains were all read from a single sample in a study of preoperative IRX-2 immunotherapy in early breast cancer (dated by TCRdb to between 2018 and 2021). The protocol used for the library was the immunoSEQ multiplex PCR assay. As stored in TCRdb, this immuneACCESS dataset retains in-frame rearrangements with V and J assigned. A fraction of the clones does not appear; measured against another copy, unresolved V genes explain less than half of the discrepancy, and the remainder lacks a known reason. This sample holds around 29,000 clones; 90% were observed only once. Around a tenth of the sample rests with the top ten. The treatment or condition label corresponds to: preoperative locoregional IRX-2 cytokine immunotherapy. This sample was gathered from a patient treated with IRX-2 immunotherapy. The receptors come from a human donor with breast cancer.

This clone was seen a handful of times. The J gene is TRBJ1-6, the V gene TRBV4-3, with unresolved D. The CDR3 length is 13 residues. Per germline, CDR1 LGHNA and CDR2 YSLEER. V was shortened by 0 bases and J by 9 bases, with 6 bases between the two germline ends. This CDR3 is CASSQDSSSPLHF. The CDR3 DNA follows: TGCGCCAGCAGCCAAGATTCAAGTTCACCCCTCCACTTT.

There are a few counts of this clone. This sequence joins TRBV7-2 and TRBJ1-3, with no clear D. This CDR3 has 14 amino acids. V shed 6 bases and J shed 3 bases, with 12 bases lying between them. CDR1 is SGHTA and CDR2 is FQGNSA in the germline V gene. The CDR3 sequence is CASRLIGDGNTIYF. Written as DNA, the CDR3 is TGTGCCAGCAGGCTCATTGGTGATGGAAACACCATATATTTT.

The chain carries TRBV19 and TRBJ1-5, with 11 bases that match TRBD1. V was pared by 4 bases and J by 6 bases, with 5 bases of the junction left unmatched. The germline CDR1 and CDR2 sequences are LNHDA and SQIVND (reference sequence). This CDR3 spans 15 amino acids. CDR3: CASSSGQGAIQPQHF. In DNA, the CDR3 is TGTGCCAGTAGTAGTGGACAGGGGGCGATTCAGCCCCAGCATTTT.

The CDR3 protein is CASSLIRGPQHF. The CDR3, as DNA: TGTGCCAGCAGCTTAATCAGGGGGCCCCAGCATTTT. The chain employs TRBV7-9 and TRBJ1-5; weak D call: TRBD1 (6 bases). CDR1 and CDR2 from the germline V gene are SEHNR and FQNEAQ (reference sequence). The CDR3 consists of 12 residues. The V gene lost 2 bases and the J gene lost 9 bases, with 8 bases spanning the gap.

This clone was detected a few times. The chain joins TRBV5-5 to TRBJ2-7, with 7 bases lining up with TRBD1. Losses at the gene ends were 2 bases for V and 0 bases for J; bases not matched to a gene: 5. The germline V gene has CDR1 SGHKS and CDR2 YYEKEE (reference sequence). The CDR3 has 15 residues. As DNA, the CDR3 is TGTGCCAGCAGCTTTTTACGGGACAGCTCCTACGAGCAGTACTTC. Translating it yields CASSFLRDSSYEQYF.

The CDR3 coding sequence is TGTGCCAGCACCACTAGGACTAGCGGGGGCTACGAGCAGTACTTC. Its protein is CASTTRTSGGYEQYF. This chain uses TRBV7-2 with TRBJ2-7, with TRBD2 matching over 13 bases. The length of the CDR3 is 15 residues. The V and J ends lost 7 bases and 3 bases, in that order; junction bases with no gene match: 6. The germline V gene has CDR1 SGHTA and CDR2 FQGNSA. Together with reference TRBV7-2 and TRBJ2-7, the CDR3 gives the full variable domain: GAGVSQSPSNKVTEKGKDVELRCDPISGHTALYWYRQSLGQGLEFLIYFQGNSAPDKSGLPSDRFSAERTGGSVSTLTIQRTQQEDSAVYLCASTTRTSGGYEQYFGPGTRLTVT.

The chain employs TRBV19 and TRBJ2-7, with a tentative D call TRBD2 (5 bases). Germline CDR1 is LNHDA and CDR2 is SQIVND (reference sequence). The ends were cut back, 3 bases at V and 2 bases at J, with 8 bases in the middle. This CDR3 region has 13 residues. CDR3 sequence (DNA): TGTGCCAGTAGTATCAGCGGTCCCTACGAGCAGTACTTC. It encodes CASSISGPYEQYF.

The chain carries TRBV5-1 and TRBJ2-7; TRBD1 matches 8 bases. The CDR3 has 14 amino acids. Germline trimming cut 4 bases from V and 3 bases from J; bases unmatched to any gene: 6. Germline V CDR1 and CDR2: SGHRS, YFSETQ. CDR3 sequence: CASSRATGDYEQYF. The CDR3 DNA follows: TGCGCCAGCAGCCGCGCGACAGGGGACTACGAGCAGTACTTC.

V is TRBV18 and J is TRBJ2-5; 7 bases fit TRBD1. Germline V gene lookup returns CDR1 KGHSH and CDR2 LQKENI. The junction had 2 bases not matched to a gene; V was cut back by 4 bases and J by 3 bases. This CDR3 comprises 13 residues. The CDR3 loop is CASSRGTEETQYF. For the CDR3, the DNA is TGTGCCAGCTCACGAGGGACAGAAGAGACCCAGTACTTC.

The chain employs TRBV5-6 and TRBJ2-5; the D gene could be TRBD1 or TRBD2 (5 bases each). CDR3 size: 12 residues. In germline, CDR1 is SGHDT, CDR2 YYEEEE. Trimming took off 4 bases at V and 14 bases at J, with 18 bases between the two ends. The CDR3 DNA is TGTGCCAGCAGCCCGTGGGACGCTCAACTCTACTTC. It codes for CASSPWDAQLYF.

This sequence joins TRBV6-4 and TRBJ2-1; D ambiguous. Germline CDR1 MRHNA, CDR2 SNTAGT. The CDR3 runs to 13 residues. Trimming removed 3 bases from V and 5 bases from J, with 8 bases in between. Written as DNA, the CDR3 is TGTGCCAGCAGTGAGTGGGCAAACAATGAGCAGTTCTTC. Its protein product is CASSEWANNEQFF.

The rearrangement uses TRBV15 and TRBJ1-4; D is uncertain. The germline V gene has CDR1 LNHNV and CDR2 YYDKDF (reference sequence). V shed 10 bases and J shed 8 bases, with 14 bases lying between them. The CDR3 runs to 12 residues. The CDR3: CAIESRGEKLFF. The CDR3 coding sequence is TGTGCCATCGAATCGCGGGGAGAAAAACTGTTTTTT.

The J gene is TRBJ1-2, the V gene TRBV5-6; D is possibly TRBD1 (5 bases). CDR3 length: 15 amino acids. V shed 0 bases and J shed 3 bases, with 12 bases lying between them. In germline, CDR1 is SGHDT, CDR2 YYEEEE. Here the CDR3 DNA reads TGTGCCAGCAGCTTGGCCCCAGGGTATTACTATGGCTACACCTTC. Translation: CASSLAPGYYYGYTF.

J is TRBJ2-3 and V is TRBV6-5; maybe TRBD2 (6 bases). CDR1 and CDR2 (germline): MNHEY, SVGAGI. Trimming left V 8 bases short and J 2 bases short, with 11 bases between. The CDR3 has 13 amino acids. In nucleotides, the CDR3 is TGTGCCAGCGGAGGGGCCTCCACAGATACGCAGTATTTT. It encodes CASGGASTDTQYF.

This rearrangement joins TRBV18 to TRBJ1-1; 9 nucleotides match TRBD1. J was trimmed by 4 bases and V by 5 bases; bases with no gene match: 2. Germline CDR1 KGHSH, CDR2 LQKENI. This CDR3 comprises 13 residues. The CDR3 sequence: CASSETGGTEAFF. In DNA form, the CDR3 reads TGTGCCAGCTCAGAGACAGGGGGCACTGAAGCTTTCTTT.

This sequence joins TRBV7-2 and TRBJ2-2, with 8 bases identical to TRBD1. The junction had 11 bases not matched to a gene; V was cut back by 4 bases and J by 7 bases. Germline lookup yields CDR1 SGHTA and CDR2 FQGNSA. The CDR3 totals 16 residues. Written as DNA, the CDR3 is TGTGCCAGCAGCTCCCGAAACCAGGGGGCATACGGGGAGCTGTTTTTT. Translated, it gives CASSSRNQGAYGELFF.

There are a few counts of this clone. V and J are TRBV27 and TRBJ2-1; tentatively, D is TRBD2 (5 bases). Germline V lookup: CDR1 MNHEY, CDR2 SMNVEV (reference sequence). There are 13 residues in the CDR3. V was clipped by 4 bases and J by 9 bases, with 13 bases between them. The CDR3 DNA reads TGTGCCAGCAGTTCAGAACTAGATAGTGAGCAGTTCTTC. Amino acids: CASSSELDSEQFF.

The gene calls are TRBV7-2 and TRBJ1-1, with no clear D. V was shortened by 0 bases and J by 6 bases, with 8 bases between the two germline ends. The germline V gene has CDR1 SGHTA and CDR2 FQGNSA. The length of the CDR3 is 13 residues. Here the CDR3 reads CASSLARLAEAFF. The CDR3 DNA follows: TGTGCCAGCAGCTTAGCCAGGTTGGCTGAAGCTTTCTTT.

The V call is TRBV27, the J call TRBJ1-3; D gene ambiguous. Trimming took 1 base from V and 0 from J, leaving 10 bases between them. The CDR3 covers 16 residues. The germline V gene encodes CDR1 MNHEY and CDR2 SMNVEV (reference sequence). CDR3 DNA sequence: TGTGCCAGCAGTTTATATGGACCGAGCTCTGGAAACACCATATATTTT. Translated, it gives CASSLYGPSSGNTIYF.

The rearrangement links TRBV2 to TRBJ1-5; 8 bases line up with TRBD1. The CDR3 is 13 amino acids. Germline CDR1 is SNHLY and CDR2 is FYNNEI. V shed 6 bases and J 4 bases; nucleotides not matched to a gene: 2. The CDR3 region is CASRYRGNQPQHF. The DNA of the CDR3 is TGTGCCAGCAGGTACAGGGGGAATCAGCCCCAGCATTTT. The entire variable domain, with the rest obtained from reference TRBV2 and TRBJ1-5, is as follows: EPEVTQTPSHQVTQMGQEVILRCVPISNHLYFYWYRQILGQKVEFLVSFYNNEISEKSEIFDDQFSVERPDGSNFTLKIRSTKLEDSAMYFCASRYRGNQPQHFGDGTRLSIL.

The CDR3 loop is CASSLDGAGYYGYTF. CDR3 coding DNA: TGTGCCAGCAGCTTAGATGGGGCAGGGTATTATGGCTACACCTTC. The chain couples TRBV11-2 to TRBJ1-2, with D perhaps TRBD1 (5 bases). This CDR3 is 15 amino acids long. Deletions cut 0 bases from V and 5 bases from J, with 13 bases between. The germline gives CDR1 SGHAT, CDR2 FQNNGV.